The source of this TCR beta chain is a study of blood T cell repertoires in COVID-19. In the study overall: Sample material is recorded as cDNA or gDNA derived from T cells, B-cell-depleted T cells, or PBMCs.

CDR1 and CDR2 (germline): LNHDA, SQIVND (reference sequence). The CDR3 sequence is 12 residues long. With 5 bases removed from V and 11 bases from J, the gap between germline ends came to 14 bases. Authors' methods: Amplification of reference gene primers provided the estimated nucleated cell counts. Repertoires were generated with immunoSEQ multiplex PCR, while TCRdb's copy carries only in-frame clones and drops some. From that table come the V and J calls and clone size; the DNA was used to work out D and trimming. The data contain just over 150,000 clones, approximately 79% of them singletons. Material for sequencing was peripheral blood. This sequence originates from a middle-aged woman with COVID-19, enrolled during active disease. The chain has TRBV19 and TRBJ2-3, with D perhaps matching TRBD2 (6 bases). The CDR3 sequence is CASSQQRVRQYF. CDR3 in DNA: TGTGCCAGTAGTCAACAGCGGGTTAGGCAGTATTTT.